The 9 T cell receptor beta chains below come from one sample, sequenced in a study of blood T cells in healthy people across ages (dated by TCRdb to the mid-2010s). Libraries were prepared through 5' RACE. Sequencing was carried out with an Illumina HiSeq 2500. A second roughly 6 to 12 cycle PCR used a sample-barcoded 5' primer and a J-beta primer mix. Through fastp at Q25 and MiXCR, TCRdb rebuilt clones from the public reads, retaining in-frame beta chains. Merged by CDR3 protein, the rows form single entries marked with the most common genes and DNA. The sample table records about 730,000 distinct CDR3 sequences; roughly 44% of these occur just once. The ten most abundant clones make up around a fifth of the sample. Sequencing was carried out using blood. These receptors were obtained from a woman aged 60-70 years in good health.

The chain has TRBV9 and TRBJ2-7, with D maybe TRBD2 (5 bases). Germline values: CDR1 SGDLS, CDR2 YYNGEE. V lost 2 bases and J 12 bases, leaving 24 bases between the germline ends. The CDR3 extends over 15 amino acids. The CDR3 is CASSVEDGASALGYF. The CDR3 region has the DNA TGTGCCAGCAGCGTGGAGGACGGCGCCTCGGCTCTGGGGTACTTC. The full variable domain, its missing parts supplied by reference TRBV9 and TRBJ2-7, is DSGVTQTPKHLITATGQRVTLRCSPRSGDLSVYWYQQSLDQGLQFLIQYYNGEERAKGNILERFSAQQFPDLHSELNLSSLELGDSALYFCASSVEDGASALGYFGPGTRLTVT.

The CDR3 DNA is TGTACCAGCAGCCGGACAGCCTACAATGAGCAGTTCTTC. Protein sequence: CTSSRTAYNEQFF. This chain connects TRBV7-2 to TRBJ2-1, with a tentative D call TRBD1 (6 bases). Germline V gene data show CDR1 as SGHTA and CDR2 as FQGNSA. The ends were cut back, 5 bases at V and 2 bases at J, with 7 bases in the middle. The CDR3 totals 13 residues.

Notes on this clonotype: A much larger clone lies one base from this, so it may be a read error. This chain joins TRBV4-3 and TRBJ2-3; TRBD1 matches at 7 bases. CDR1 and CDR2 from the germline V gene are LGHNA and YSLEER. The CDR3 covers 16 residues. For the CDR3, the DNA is TGCGCCTGCAGCCGAAGACAGGGAGCTAGGGGAAATACGCAGTATTTT. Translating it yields CACSRRQGARGNTQYF.

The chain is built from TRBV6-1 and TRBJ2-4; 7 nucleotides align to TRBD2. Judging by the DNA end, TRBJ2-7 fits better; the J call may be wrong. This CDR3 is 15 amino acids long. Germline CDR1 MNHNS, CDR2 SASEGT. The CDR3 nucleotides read TGTGCCAGCAGTGAATTGTTTGCGGGGGTATACGAGCAGTACTTC. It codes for CASSELFAGVYEQYF.

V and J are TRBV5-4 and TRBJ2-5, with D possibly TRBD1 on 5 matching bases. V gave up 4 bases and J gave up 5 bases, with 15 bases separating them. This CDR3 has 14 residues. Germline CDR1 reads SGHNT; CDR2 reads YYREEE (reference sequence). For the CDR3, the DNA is TGTGCCAGCAGCGGGGCAGGCGGTGACGAGACCCAGTACTTC. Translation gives CASSGAGGDETQYF.

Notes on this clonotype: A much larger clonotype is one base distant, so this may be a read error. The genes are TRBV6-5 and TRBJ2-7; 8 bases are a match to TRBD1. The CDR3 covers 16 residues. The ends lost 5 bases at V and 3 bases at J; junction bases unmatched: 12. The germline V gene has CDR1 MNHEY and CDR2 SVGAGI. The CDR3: CASSDLGQGRRYEQYF. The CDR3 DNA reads TGTGCCAGCAGTGACCTTGGACAGGGAAGGCGCTACGAGCAGTACTTC.

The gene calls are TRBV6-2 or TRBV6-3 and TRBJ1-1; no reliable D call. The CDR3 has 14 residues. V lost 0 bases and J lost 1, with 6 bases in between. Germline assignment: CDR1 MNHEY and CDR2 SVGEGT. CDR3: CASSYSRENTEAFF. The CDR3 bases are TGTGCCAGCAGTTACTCCCGGGAGAACACTGAAGCTTTCTTT.

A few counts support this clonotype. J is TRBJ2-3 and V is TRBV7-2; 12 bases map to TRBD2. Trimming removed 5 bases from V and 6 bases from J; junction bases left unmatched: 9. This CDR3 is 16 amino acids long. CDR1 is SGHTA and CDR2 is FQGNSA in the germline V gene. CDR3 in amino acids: CASSRRLAGARDTQYF. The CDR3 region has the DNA TGTGCCAGCAGCCGACGACTAGCGGGGGCTAGGGATACGCAGTATTTT.

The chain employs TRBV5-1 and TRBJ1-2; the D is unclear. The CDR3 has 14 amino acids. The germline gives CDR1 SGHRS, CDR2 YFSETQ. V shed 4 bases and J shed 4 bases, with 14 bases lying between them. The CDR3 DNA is TGCGCCAGCAGCGCCCAAGCGGGAACCTATGGCTACACCTTC. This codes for CASSAQAGTYGYTF.